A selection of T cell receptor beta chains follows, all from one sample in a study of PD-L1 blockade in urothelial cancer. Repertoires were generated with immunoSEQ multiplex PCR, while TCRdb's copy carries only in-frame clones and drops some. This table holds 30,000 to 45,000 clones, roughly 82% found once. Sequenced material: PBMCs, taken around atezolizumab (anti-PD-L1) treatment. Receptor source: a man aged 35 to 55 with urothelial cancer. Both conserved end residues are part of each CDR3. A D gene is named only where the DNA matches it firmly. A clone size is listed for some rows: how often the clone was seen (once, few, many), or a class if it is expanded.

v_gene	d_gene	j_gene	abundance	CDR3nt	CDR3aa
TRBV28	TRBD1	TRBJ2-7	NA	TGTGCCAGCAATACCTTGGCGACCGGGACAGGGCCTTACGAGCAGTACTTC	CASNTLATGTGPYEQYF
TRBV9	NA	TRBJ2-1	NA	TGTGCCAGCAGCGTAGATAGCGGAACCTACAATGAGCAGTTCTTC	CASSVDSGTYNEQFF
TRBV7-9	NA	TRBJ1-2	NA	TGTGCCAGCAGTTCCACAGACAGGCACAACTATGGCTACACCTTC	CASSSTDRHNYGYTF
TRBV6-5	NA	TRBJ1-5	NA	TGTGCCAGCAGTTCAGGGTTTGGCAATCAGCCCCAGCATTTT	CASSSGFGNQPQHF
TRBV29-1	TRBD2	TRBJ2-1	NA	TGCAGCGTTCCAAGCGGGAGCCTCTACAATGAGCAGTTCTTC	CSVPSGSLYNEQFF
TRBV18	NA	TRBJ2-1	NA	TGTGCCAGCTCACTCACTTACAATGAGCAGTTCTTC	CASSLTYNEQFF
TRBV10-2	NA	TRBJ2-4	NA	TGCGCCAGCACCGGGAGTGCCAAAAACATTCAGTACTTC	CASTGSAKNIQYF
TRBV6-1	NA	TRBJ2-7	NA	TGTGCCAGCAGTGAGAGACACGATAGCTCCTACGAGCAGTACTTC	CASSERHDSSYEQYF
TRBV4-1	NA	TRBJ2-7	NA	TGCGCCAGCAGCCAAGGGACAGGCTGGACTAGCTCCTACGAGCAGTACTTC	CASSQGTGWTSSYEQYF
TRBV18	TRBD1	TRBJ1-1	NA	TGTGCCAGCTCAACCCGACAGGGCCTGAACACTGAAGCTTTCTTT	CASSTRQGLNTEAFF
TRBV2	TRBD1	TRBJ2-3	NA	TGTGCCAGCACCGAAGGGACAGCCAGCACAGATACGCAGTATTTT	CASTEGTASTDTQYF
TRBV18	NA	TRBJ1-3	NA	TGTGCCAGCTCCCCAGACAGCTCTGGAAACACCATATATTTT	CASSPDSSGNTIYF
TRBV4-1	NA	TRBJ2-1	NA	TGCGCCAGCAGCCTTGTTGGACTGTCCTACAATGAGCAGTTCTTC	CASSLVGLSYNEQFF
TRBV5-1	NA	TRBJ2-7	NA	TGCGCCAGCAGCTTACAGGGACCGAACGAGCAGTACTTC	CASSLQGPNEQYF
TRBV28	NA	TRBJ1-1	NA	TGTGCCAGCAGTTATCAAACCACCCGGGCTTTCTTT	CASSYQTTRAFF
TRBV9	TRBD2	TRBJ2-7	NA	TGTGCCAGCAGCGCGGGACTAGCGGGCCACGAGCAGTACTTC	CASSAGLAGHEQYF
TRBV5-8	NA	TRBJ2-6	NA	TGTGCCAGCATAAGGGGATCTGGGGCCAACGTCCTGACTTTC	CASIRGSGANVLTF
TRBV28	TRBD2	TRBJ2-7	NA	TGTGCCAGCAGTTTGGGAGGGGCCGGGGGGCAGTACTTC	CASSLGGAGGQYF
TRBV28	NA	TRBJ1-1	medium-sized	TGTGCCAGCAGTCCCAGGCGCTTGAACACTGAAGCTTTCTTT	CASSPRRLNTEAFF
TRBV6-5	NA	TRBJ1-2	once	TGTGCCAGCACCCCCAGCCAGGGAGGTGGCTACACCTTC	CASTPSQGGGYTF
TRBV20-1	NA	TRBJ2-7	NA	TGCAGTGCTACCCTCCGGGAGCGGCAGTACTTC	CSATLRERQYF
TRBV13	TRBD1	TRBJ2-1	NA	TGTGCCAGCAGCCCACTGAGCCCTCGGGACAGGGGGCTCGAATCCTACAATGAGCAGTTCTTC	CASSPLSPRDRGLESYNEQFF
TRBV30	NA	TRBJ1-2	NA	TGTGCCTGGAGTGAGACACCAACCTACTATGGCTACACCTTC	CAWSETPTYYGYTF
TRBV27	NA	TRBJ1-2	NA	TGTGCCAGCAGGACAGCGGGATATGGCTACACCTTC	CASRTAGYGYTF
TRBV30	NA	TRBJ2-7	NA	TGTGCCTGGAGTCCTTCAGGGGCCTACGAGCAGTACTTC	CAWSPSGAYEQYF
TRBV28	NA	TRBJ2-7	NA	TGTGCCAGCAGTTTAATACAGTACGAGCAGTACTTC	CASSLIQYEQYF
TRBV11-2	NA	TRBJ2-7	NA	TGTGCCAGCAGCGGGCGGTCACTAGCTACCCTCATTGAGGAGCAGTACTTC	CASSGRSLATLIEEQYF
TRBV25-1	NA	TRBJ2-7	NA	TGTGCCAGCAGTGACCCCAGCTCCTACGAGCAGTACTTC	CASSDPSSYEQYF
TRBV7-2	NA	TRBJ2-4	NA	TGTGCCAGCAGCTTAGGCTGGACAGAAAACATTCAGTACTTC	CASSLGWTENIQYF